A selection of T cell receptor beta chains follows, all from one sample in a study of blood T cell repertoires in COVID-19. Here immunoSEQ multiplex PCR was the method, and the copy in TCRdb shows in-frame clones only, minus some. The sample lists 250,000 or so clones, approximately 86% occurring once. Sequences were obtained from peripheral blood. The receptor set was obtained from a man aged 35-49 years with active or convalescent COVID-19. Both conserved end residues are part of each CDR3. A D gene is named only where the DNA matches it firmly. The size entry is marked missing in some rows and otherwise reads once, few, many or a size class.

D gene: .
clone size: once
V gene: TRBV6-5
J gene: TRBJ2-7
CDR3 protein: CASSYGSGPYEQYF
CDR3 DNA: TGTGCCAGCAGTTACGGATCGGGTCCTTACGAGCAGTACTTC

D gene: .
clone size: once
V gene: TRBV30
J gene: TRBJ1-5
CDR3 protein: CAWTGVQPQHF
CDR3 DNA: TGTGCCTGGACGGGGGTGCAGCCCCAGCATTTT

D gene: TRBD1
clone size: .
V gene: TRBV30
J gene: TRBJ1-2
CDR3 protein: CAWATRAGGSFNYGYTF
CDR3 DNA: TGTGCCTGGGCGACTCGGGCAGGGGGGTCTTTTAACTATGGCTACACCTTC

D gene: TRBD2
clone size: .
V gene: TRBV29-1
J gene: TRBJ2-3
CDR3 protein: CSQSGGAVDTQYF
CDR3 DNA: TGCAGCCAGTCCGGGGGGGCCGTAGATACGCAGTATTTT

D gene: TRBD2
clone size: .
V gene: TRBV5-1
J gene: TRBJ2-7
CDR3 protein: CASSLDLGGGVPYEQYF
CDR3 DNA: TGCGCCAGCAGCTTGGATTTGGGGGGAGGGGTGCCCTACGAGCAGTACTTC

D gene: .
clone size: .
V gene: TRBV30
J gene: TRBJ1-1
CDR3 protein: CAWSVRTAPYSEAFF
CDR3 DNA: TGTGCCTGGAGTGTAAGGACAGCTCCTTATTCTGAAGCTTTCTTT

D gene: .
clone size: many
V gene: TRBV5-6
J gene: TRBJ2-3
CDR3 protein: CASSSKVRWGRTDTQYF
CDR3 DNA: TGTGCCAGCAGCTCGAAGGTTCGTTGGGGGCGCACAGATACGCAGTATTTT

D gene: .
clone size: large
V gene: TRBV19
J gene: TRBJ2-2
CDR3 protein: CASSIKLFTGELFF
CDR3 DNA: TGTGCCAGTAGTATCAAACTTTTCACCGGGGAGCTGTTTTTT

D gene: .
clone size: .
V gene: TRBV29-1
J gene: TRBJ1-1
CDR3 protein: CSAGVMNTEAFF
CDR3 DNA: TGCAGCGCAGGGGTCATGAACACTGAAGCTTTCTTT

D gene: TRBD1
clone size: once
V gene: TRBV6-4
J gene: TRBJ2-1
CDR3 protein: CASSIDRGRNEQFF
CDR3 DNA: TGTGCCAGCAGTATCGACAGGGGCAGGAATGAGCAGTTCTTC

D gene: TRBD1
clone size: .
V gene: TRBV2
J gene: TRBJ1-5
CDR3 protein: CASKGQPNQPQHF
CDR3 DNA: TGTGCCAGCAAGGGACAGCCCAATCAGCCCCAGCATTTT

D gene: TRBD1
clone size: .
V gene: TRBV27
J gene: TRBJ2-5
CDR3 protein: CASSVTGGQETQYF
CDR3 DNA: TGTGCCAGCAGTGTGACAGGGGGCCAAGAGACCCAGTACTTC

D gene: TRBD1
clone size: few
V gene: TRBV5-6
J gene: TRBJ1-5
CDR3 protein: CASSIRGQGVRQPQHF
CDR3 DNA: TGTGCCAGCAGCATCCGTGGACAGGGGGTACGACAGCCCCAGCATTTT